The sequence of this T cell receptor (beta chain) was determined in a study of blood T cell repertoires in COVID-19. Whole-study context: PBMCs, B-cell-depleted T cells, or T cells provided the cDNA or gDNA that made up the material.

The V segment lost 4 bases and the J segment 4 bases; nucleotides outside the gene matches: 2. This CDR3 region has 13 residues. The germline CDR1 and CDR2 sequences are LGHDT and YNNKEL (reference sequence). Sequenced by immunoSEQ multiplex PCR; TCRdb stores in-frame clones only, minus some. The profile shows 200,000 to 250,000 clones, approximately 80% of them singletons. This clone was seen just once. The chain joins TRBV3-1 (or the pseudogene TRBV3-2) to TRBJ1-1; 8 nucleotides align to TRBD1. Specimen: PBMCs or T cells enriched from blood (not recorded which). The clonotype originates from a young man with acute COVID-19. Written as DNA, the CDR3 is TGTGCCAGCAGCCCTGACAGGGGCACTGAAGCTTTCTTT. Translated, it gives CASSPDRGTEAFF.